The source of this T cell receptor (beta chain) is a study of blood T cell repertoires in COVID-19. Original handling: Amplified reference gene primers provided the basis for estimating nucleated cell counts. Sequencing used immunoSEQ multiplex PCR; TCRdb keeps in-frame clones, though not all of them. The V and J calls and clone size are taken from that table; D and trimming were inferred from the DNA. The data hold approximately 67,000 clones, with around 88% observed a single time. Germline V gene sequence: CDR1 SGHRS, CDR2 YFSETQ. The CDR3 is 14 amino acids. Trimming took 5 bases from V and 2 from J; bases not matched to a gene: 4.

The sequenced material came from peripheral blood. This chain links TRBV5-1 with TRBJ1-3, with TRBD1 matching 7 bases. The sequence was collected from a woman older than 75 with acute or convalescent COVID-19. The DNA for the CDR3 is TGCGCCAGCAGTTCTGACAGGGCTGGAAACACCATATATTTT. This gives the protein CASSSDRAGNTIYF.